These 13 T cell receptor beta chains share one sample of origin, sequenced in a study of graft-versus-host responses after intestinal transplantation. The protocol was immunoSEQ multiplex PCR, while the TCRdb copy is restricted to in-frame clones and leaves out a portion. The sample holds around 90,000 clones, roughly 92% seen once. Their antigens remain unidentified. Sequencing used unstimulated CD4+ T cells sorted from spleen or lymph node cells, obtained before intestinal transplant. The source is a human donor who received an intestinal transplant.

The CDR3 DNA is TGTGCTAGTGAAGCCTTCCCCGGGGAGCTGTTTTTT. Translating it yields CASEAFPGELFF. The chain has TRBV12-5 and TRBJ2-2; D unresolved. Trimming shortened V by 7 bases and J by 6 bases, and 9 bases separated the two germline ends. Germline CDR1 reads LGHNT; CDR2 reads FRNRAP. This CDR3 has 12 amino acids.

The chain has TRBV27 and TRBJ2-2, with TRBD2 matching over 12 bases. Looked up from germline, CDR1 is MNHEY and CDR2 is SMNVEV (reference sequence). V lost 11 bases and J lost 7; bases outside the gene matches: 11. CDR3 length: 15 residues. DNA for the CDR3: TGTGCCGTCCCCTCCACTAGCGGGAGGATCGGGGAGCTGTTTTTT. Translation: CAVPSTSGRIGELFF.

The chain has TRBV5-1 and TRBJ1-6, with 9 nucleotides matching TRBD1. V shed 1 base, J shed 6 bases, and the junction held 5 bases outside the gene matches. Germline assignment: CDR1 SGHRS and CDR2 YFSETQ. The CDR3 is made up of 16 amino acids. Here the CDR3 reads CASSLTGGLSNSPLHF. The CDR3 DNA reads as TGCGCCAGCAGCTTGACAGGGGGCTTGAGTAATTCACCCCTCCACTTT.

This chain joins TRBV27 and TRBJ1-5; D remains ambiguous. The CDR3 is 16 residues long. Trimming took off 5 bases at V and 4 bases at J, with 18 bases between the two ends. The germline gives CDR1 MNHEY, CDR2 SMNVEV (reference sequence). The CDR3 DNA follows: TGTGCCAGCAGTCCCCGGGTAAGGGTCCCTAATCAGCCCCAGCATTTT. Amino acid sequence: CASSPRVRVPNQPQHF.

The V call is TRBV2, the J call TRBJ2-5; D is perhaps TRBD1 (6 bases). CDR3 length equals 16 residues. Deletions cut 1 base from V and 1 base from J, with 13 bases between. CDR1 is SNHLY and CDR2 is FYNNEI in the germline V gene. CDR3 in DNA: TGTGCCAGCAGTGAAGGGGGGCTGGGAATCCAAGAGACCCAGTACTTC. It yields the protein CASSEGGLGIQETQYF.

Only one count was recorded for this clone. The chain joins TRBV7-2 to TRBJ2-2, with unresolved D. Germline CDR1 is SGHTA and CDR2 is FQGNSA. Trimming left V 1 base short and J 7 bases short, with 10 bases between. The CDR3 consists of 14 residues. CDR3 sequence reads: CASSLGLINGELFF. The CDR3 DNA is TGTGCCAGCAGCTTAGGACTCATTAACGGGGAGCTGTTTTTT.

This sequence joins TRBV30 and TRBJ1-2, with 10 bases fitting TRBD1. The length of the CDR3 is 15 residues. The J segment lost 6 bases and the V segment lost 3 bases, leaving 10 bases of the junction unmatched. Germline CDR1 is GTSNPN and CDR2 is SVGIG (reference sequence). For the CDR3, the DNA is TGTGCCTGGAGGGGGACAGGGGTGTTAGAGGATGGCTACACCTTC. Amino acid sequence: CAWRGTGVLEDGYTF.

CDR3 DNA sequence: TGTGCCAGCAGTTTATGGGGCGGAGGCACTGAAGCTTTCTTT. Encoded protein: CASSLWGGGTEAFF. The chain recombines TRBV28 with TRBJ1-1; no firm D call. Germline CDR1 MDHEN, CDR2 SYDVKM. The CDR3 loop spans 14 amino acids. V lost 0 bases to trimming and J lost 4 bases, with 9 bases between them.

This chain links TRBV28 with TRBJ2-7; TRBD2 matches 8 bases. From germline, CDR1 is MDHEN and CDR2 SYDVKM. V lost 10 bases and J lost 5; bases outside the gene matches: 13. The CDR3 loop spans 14 amino acids. CDR3 loop: CATLAAGRGDEQYF. The CDR3 DNA sequence: TGTGCCACCCTTGCGGCAGGGCGGGGGGACGAGCAGTACTTC. Together with reference TRBV28 and TRBJ2-7, the CDR3 gives the full variable domain: DVKVTQSSRYLVKRTGEKVFLECVQDMDHENMFWYRQDPGLGLRLIYFSYDVKMKEKGDIPEGYSVSREKKERFSLILESASTNQTSMYLCATLAAGRGDEQYFGPGTRLTVT.

The chain uses TRBV29-1 and TRBJ1-4, with a weak D call TRBD1 (5 bases). This CDR3 contains 12 residues. Germline V gene data show CDR1 as SQVTM and CDR2 as ANQGSEA. Trimming took 5 bases from V and 8 from J, leaving 12 bases between them. The CDR3 region has the DNA TGCAGCGTTTTGACAGAGGGGGAAAAACTGTTTTTT. Translation: CSVLTEGEKLFF.

The V gene is TRBV25-1, the J gene TRBJ2-5; TRBD1 is a possible D gene (5 bases). Trimming shortened V by 4 bases and J by 1 base, and 10 bases separated the two germline ends. The CDR3 covers 14 residues. Germline V gene lookup returns CDR1 MGHDK and CDR2 SYGVNS. CDR3 region: CASSVPRGQETQYF. CDR3 nucleotide sequence: TGTGCCAGCAGTGTACCAAGGGGCCAAGAGACCCAGTACTTC.

The chain couples TRBV18 to TRBJ1-3; unclear D gene. The CDR3 sequence is 14 residues long. Germline V CDR1 and CDR2: KGHSH, LQKENI. V shed 2 bases and J shed 4 bases, with 9 bases lying between them. The CDR3 spells CASSPSGSGNTIYF. CDR3 bases: TGTGCCAGCTCACCATCGGGTTCAGGAAACACCATATATTTT.

The gene calls are TRBV6-5 and TRBJ2-7; TRBD1 matches at 7 bases. The CDR3 contains 15 residues. Germline V gene sequence: CDR1 MNHEY, CDR2 SVGAGI. The junction had 9 bases not matched to a gene; V was cut back by 7 bases and J by 0 bases. CDR3 loop: CASNTLRQGSYEQYF. As DNA, the CDR3 is TGTGCCAGCAATACACTTCGACAGGGCTCCTACGAGCAGTACTTC.